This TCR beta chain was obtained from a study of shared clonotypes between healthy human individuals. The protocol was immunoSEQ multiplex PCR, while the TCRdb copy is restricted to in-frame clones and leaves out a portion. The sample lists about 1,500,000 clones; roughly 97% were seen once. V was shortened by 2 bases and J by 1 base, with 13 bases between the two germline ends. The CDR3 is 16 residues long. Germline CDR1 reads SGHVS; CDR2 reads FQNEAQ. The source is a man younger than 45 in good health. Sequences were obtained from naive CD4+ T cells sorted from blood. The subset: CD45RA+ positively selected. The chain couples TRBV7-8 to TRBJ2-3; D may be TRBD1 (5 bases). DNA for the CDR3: TGTGCCAGCAGCTTACGGTCTGGGGCCCGCACAGATACGCAGTATTTT. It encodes CASSLRSGARTDTQYF.